The rows below give T cell receptor beta chains drawn from one sample of a study of CD8 T cells in cerebrospinal fluid in Alzheimer's disease. TCRdb reprocessed the 10x single-cell sequencing reads, with one entry per CDR3 protein and no DNA. The sample is made up of roughly 980 distinct CDR3 sequences, and the top ten hold about 8.6% of it. Material: cerebrospinal fluid. These receptors all stem from a human donor in good health. Each CDR3 is given with its conserved first and last residue. Where a row states a size, it is once, few, many or the class of an expanded clone; other rows omit it.

clone_size	j_call	v_call	cdr3_aa
medium-sized	TRBJ2-1	TRBV6-5	CASSSGMGTGVGNEQFF
large	TRBJ2-3	TRBV7-3	CASSLRESDTQYF
medium-sized	TRBJ2-7	TRBV27	CASRGSRTAYEQYF
medium-sized	TRBJ1-5	TRBV20-1	CSARVGQGYNQPQHF
large	TRBJ2-3	TRBV7-9	CASSQAGPTDTQYF
.	TRBJ2-3	TRBV19	CASKRGRTSTDTQYF
medium-sized	TRBJ2-7	TRBV28	CASSFPSRGASFSYEQYF
medium-sized	TRBJ1-2	TRBV20-1	CSANEDSSNYGYTF
medium-sized	TRBJ2-7	TRBV21-1	CASSTWTGYSGIFAYEQYF
medium-sized	TRBJ1-1	TRBV20-1	CSARDLRKGFTEAFF
medium-sized	TRBJ2-7	TRBV7-3	CASSLGLAGDEQYF
.	TRBJ2-7	TRBV28	CASSTTTWGSEQYF
medium-sized	TRBJ1-2	TRBV27	CASSLQGGNYGYTF
medium-sized	TRBJ2-7	TRBV18	CASSPSAGGYEQYF
medium-sized	TRBJ1-1	TRBV6-1	CASSDRGGNTEAFF
large	TRBJ2-3	TRBV20-1	CSVKRSRQGSPTQYF
medium-sized	TRBJ2-7	TRBV5-4	CASSLSSGSGTYEQYF
medium-sized	TRBJ2-5	TRBV6-1	CASSEAGGGVSETQYF
medium-sized	TRBJ1-2	TRBV20-1	CSAREDRGIGYTF
large	TRBJ2-3	TRBV7-2	CASSLTYRETDTQYF
medium-sized	TRBJ2-6	TRBV3-1	CASSQDGTATTSGANVLTF
.	TRBJ2-3	TRBV5-4	CASSPTGTAPDTQYF
.	TRBJ2-3	TRBV7-2	CASSSPGTGYDTQYF
medium-sized	TRBJ2-3	TRBV3-1	CASSQGTQDTQYF
large	TRBJ2-2	TRBV5-1	CASSLPDVGELFF
.	TRBJ1-6	TRBV9	CASSVAASLSEGSPLHF
large	TRBJ2-5	TRBV29-1	CSVDLGSGETQYF
medium-sized	TRBJ1-2	TRBV3-1	CASSQGTVPSFYGYTF
large	TRBJ2-7	TRBV20-1	CSASPGQAYEQYF
medium-sized	TRBJ2-7	TRBV11-2	CASQLIRGYEQYF
medium-sized	TRBJ2-3	TRBV7-3	CASALEGQGVYTQYF
medium-sized	TRBJ2-3	TRBV11-2	CASSLGTGGAVDTQYF
medium-sized	TRBJ1-1	TRBV6-1	CASSRGTPYTEAFF
medium-sized	TRBJ2-2	TRBV5-1	CASSLFGGPNTGELFF
large	TRBJ1-6	TRBV6-1	CASNGQGRVSPLHF
medium-sized	TRBJ1-6	TRBV5-6	CASSVRTNNSPLHF
medium-sized	TRBJ2-1	TRBV28	CASSSGGASKNEQFF
large	TRBJ2-5	TRBV20-1	CSASSRKETQYF
medium-sized	TRBJ2-7	TRBV5-6	CASRGRGQTYEQYF
large	TRBJ2-1	TRBV10-2	CASRSQGAYNEQFF
.	TRBJ2-3	TRBV5-4	CASSLAGGGTDTQYF
large	TRBJ2-2	TRBV18	CASSPEDSMNTGELFF
medium-sized	TRBJ2-2	TRBV7-3	CASSSDTGELFF
medium-sized	TRBJ2-3	TRBV6-5	CASSYSGVGRKYF
.	TRBJ2-2	TRBV7-2	CASRTRGGFTGELFF
large	TRBJ2-7	TRBV5-1	CASSLPTGGEQYF
medium-sized	TRBJ2-2	TRBV7-9	CASSFRTGLTTGELFF
large	TRBJ2-7	TRBV5-1	CASSPGSSYEQYF
large	TRBJ2-3	TRBV28	CASSWGLAGGGGADTQYF
medium-sized	TRBJ1-2	TRBV19	CASSLDRNYGYTF
medium-sized	TRBJ2-7	TRBV5-1	CASSLPASSYEQYF
medium-sized	TRBJ1-2	TRBV10-3	CAIRPEQGTGYGYTF
medium-sized	TRBJ2-3	TRBV24-1	CATSVGGVGGTDTQYF
medium-sized	TRBJ2-2	TRBV27	CASRKTRNTGELFF
large	TRBJ2-2	TRBV5-5	CASGGGGNTGELFF
large	TRBJ2-1	TRBV27	CASSSSGSSYNEQFF
medium-sized	TRBJ1-5	TRBV2	CASSEDLNQPQHF